These T cell receptor beta chains were read from a single sample in a study of OX40 agonist ivuxolimab in advanced cancers. Data came from immunoSEQ multiplex PCR; TCRdb stores just in-frame clones and leaves some out. The sample consists of tens of thousands of clones, under 85% of them appearing once. Here the sequenced sample was CD4+ or CD8+ T cells sorted from blood, taken in a trial of the OX40 agonist ivuxolimab. These receptors were obtained from an adult with an advanced solid tumor such as melanoma, head and neck, liver or kidney cancer. Each CDR3 is given with its conserved first and last residue. The D gene is left open where the match is weak. Some rows have no size entry. The others give once, few or many, or a class for an expanded clone.

TRBV5-6	13	NA	TRBJ2-3	NA	CASSPDSPDTQYF	TGTGCCAGCAGCCCCGACAGCCCAGATACGCAGTATTTT
TRBV28	15	NA	TRBJ1-2	NA	CASKESDGLNYGYTF	TGTGCCAGCAAGGAATCAGACGGGTTAAACTATGGCTACACCTTC
TRBV19	13	once	TRBJ1-2	NA	CASSAPQGEGYTF	TGTGCCAGTAGTGCCCCGCAGGGAGAGGGCTACACCTTC
TRBV11-3	16	NA	TRBJ2-2	TRBD2	CASSFRLAGSGGELFF	TGTGCCAGCAGCTTTCGGCTAGCGGGGAGTGGCGGGGAGCTGTTTTTT
TRBV11-2	15	NA	TRBJ1-2	NA	CASSSLRGTNYGYTF	TGTGCCAGCAGCTCCCTCCGGGGTACTAACTATGGCTACACCTTC
TRBV6-5	13	NA	TRBJ2-5	TRBD2	CASSGGGSETQYF	TGTGCCAGCAGTGGCGGGGGGTCAGAGACCCAGTACTTC
TRBV11-2	16	NA	TRBJ2-7	TRBD1	CASSSLSGQGAREQYF	TGTGCCAGCAGCTCTTTGTCGGGACAGGGGGCCCGCGAGCAGTACTTC
TRBV11-2	15	NA	TRBJ2-1	TRBD2	CASSRLAGGEVVKFF	TGTGCCAGCAGCCGACTAGCGGGGGGAGAGGTTGTAAAGTTCTTC
TRBV28	14	NA	TRBJ2-7	TRBD2	CASSFVLAAYEQYF	TGTGCCAGCAGTTTTGTACTAGCGGCCTACGAGCAGTACTTC
TRBV29-1	17	NA	TRBJ2-6	TRBD1	CSSREGQGRSGANVLTF	TGCAGCTCCCGTGAGGGACAGGGTCGATCTGGGGCCAACGTCCTGACTTTC
TRBV11-1	11	once	TRBJ2-5	NA	CASSLAGTQYF	TGTGCCAGCAGCCTGGCGGGGACCCAGTACTTC
TRBV28	13	NA	TRBJ1-4	NA	CASRWGTSEKLFF	TGTGCCAGCAGGTGGGGGACTTCTGAAAAACTGTTTTTT
TRBV7-2	13	NA	TRBJ2-1	NA	CASSLGVGGGQFF	TGTGCCAGCAGCTTAGGTGTCGGGGGAGGACAGTTCTTC
TRBV4-3	15	once	TRBJ2-5	NA	CASSQERGTRGTQYF	TGCGCCAGCAGCCAGGAGCGAGGGACCCGCGGGACCCAGTACTTC
TRBV6-5	14	once	TRBJ2-7	NA	CASSLLGRYNEQYF	TGTGCCAGTAGCCTTTTGGGGCGGTATAACGAGCAGTACTTC
TRBV5-4	17	NA	TRBJ2-3	TRBD2	CASSSTSGGRGTDTQYF	TGTGCCAGCAGCTCAACTAGCGGGGGGCGGGGCACAGATACGCAGTATTTT
TRBV6-6	13	NA	TRBJ1-2	NA	CASSYSGVLGYTF	TGTGCCAGCAGTTACTCCGGGGTACTTGGCTACACCTTC
TRBV5-1	17	NA	TRBJ2-7	TRBD2	CASSDRAPGTGGYEQYF	TGCGCCAGCAGCGACAGAGCCCCCGGGACGGGAGGGTACGAGCAGTACTTC
TRBV5-1	14	once	TRBJ1-1	TRBD1	CASSWGQGRTEAFF	TGCGCCAGCAGCTGGGGACAGGGTAGGACTGAAGCTTTCTTT
TRBV4-1	16	NA	TRBJ2-5	TRBD2	CASSQELAGDGETQYF	TGCGCCAGCAGCCAAGAACTAGCGGGGGATGGGGAGACCCAGTACTTC
TRBV30	13	few	TRBJ1-5	TRBD1	CASGTDSNQPQHF	TGTGCCAGCGGGACAGATAGCAATCAGCCCCAGCATTTT
TRBV2	14	few	TRBJ2-7	TRBD2	CASSLSGRLGEQYF	TGTGCCAGCAGTCTTAGCGGGAGGTTGGGGGAGCAGTACTTC
TRBV7-8	13	NA	TRBJ2-7	NA	CASSFAETYEQYF	TGTGCCAGCAGCTTCGCGGAGACCTACGAGCAGTACTTC
TRBV14	15	NA	TRBJ2-1	TRBD2	CASSLRTSSYNEQFF	TGTGCCAGCAGCCTTCGGACTAGCTCCTACAATGAGCAGTTCTTC
TRBV6-5	14	NA	TRBJ1-2	NA	CASTPSRWDYGYTF	TGTGCCAGCACCCCGTCCAGATGGGACTATGGCTACACCTTC
TRBV4-3	14	NA	TRBJ1-1	NA	CASSSHRKSTEAFF	TGCGCCAGCTCGAGTCACAGGAAAAGCACTGAAGCTTTCTTT
TRBV7-2	15	few	TRBJ2-5	NA	CASSVAGSSGETQYF	TGTGCCAGCAGCGTAGCAGGTTCGAGCGGGGAGACCCAGTACTTC